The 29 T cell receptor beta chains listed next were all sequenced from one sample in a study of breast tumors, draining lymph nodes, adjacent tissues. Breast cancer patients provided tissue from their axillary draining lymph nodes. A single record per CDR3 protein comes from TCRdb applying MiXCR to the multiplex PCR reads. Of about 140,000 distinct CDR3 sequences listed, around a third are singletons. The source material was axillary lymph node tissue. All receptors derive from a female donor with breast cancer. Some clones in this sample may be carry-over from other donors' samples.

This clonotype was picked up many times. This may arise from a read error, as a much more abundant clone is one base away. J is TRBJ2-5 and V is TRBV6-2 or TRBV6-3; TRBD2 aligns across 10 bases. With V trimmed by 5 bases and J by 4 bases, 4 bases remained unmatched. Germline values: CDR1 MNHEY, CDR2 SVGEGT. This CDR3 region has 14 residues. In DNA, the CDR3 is TGTGCCAGCAGTAGCGGGGGGGCCGGAGAGACCCAGTACTTC. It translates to CASSSGGAGETQYF.

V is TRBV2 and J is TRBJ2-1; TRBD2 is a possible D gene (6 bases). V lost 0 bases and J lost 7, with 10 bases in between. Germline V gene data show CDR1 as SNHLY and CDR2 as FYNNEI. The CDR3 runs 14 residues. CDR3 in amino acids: CASSEASGRNEQFF. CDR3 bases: TGTGCCAGCAGTGAAGCATCGGGGAGGAATGAGCAGTTCTTC.

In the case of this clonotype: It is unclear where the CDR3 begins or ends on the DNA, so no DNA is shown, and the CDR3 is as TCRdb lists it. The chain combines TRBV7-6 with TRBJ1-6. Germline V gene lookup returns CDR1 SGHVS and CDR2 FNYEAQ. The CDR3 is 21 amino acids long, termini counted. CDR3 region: CASSFYICSASMSARHSPLHF.

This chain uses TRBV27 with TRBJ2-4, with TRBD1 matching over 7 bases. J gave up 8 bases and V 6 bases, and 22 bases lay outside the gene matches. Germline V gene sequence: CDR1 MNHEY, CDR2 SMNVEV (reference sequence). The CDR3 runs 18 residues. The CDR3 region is CASRSLVTGTSEHDIQYF. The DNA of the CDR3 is TGTGCCAGCAGGAGTTTGGTGACAGGGACATCGGAACACGACATTCAGTACTTC.

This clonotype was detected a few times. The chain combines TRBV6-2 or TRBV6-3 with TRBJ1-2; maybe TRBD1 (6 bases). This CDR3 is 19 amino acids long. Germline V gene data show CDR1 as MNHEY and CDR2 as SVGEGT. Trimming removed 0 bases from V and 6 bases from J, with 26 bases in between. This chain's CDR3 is CASSYSPHSLRGPDHGYTF. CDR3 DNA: TGTGCCAGCAGTTACTCGCCCCACTCTCTCAGGGGCCCCGACCATGGCTACACCTTC.

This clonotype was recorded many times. CDR3 in amino acids: CASSRTWVISGNTIYF. In DNA form, the CDR3 reads TGTGCCAGCAGCCGGACGTGGGTAATCTCTGGAAACACCATATATTTT. This chain joins TRBV2 and TRBJ1-3; the D is unclear. The CDR3 loop spans 16 amino acids. Germline loops: CDR1 SNHLY, CDR2 FYNNEI. V was pared by 6 bases and J by 0 bases, with 15 bases between.

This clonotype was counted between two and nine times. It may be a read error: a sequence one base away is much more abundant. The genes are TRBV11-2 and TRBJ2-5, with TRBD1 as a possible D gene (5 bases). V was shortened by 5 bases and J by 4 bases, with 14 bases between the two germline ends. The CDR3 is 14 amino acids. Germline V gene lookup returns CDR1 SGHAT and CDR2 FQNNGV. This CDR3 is CASSQRWGPETQYF. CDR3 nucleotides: TGTGCCAGCAGCCAACGGTGGGGCCCAGAGACCCAGTACTTC. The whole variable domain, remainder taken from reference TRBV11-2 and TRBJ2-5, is EAGVAQSPRYKIIEKRQSVAFWCNPISGHATLYWYQQILGQGPKLLIQFQNNGVVDDSQLPKDRFSAERLKGVDSTLKIQPAKLEDSAVYLCASSQRWGPETQYFGPGTRLLVL.

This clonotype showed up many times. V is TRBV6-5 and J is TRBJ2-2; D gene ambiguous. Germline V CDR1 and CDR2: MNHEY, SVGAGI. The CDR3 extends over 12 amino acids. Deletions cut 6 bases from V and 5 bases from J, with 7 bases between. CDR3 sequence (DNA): TGTGCCAGCAGAGGTCCAACCGGGGAGCTGTTTTTT. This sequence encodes CASRGPTGELFF.

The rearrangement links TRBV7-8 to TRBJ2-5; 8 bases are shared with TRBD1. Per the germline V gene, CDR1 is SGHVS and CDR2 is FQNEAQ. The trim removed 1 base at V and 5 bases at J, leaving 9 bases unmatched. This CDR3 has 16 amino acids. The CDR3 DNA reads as TGTGCCAGCAGCTTAGGGTCCGGGACAGGCGGGGAGACCCAGTACTTC. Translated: CASSLGSGTGGETQYF.

CDR3 DNA: TGTGCCAGCAGCTTCATGGGGCGGGCTGAAGCTTTCTTT. Its translation: CASSFMGRAEAFF. V is TRBV7-3 and J is TRBJ1-1; tentative D call: TRBD1 (5 bases). Trimming stripped 3 bases from V and 6 bases from J, with 11 bases between. CDR3 length: 13 amino acids. Germline CDR1 is SGHTA and CDR2 is FQGTGA.

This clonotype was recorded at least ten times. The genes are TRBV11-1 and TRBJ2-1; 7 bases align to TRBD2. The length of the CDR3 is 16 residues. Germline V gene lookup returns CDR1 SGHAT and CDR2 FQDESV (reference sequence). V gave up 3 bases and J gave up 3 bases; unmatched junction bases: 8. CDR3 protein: CASSFAIAGLYNEQFF. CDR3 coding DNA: TGTGCCAGCAGCTTCGCAATAGCGGGTCTCTACAATGAGCAGTTCTTC.

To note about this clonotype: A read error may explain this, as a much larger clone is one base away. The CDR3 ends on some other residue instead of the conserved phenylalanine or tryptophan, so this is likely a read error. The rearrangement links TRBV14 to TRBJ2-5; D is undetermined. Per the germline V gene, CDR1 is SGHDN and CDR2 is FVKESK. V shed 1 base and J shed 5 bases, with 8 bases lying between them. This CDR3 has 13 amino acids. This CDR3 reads CASSQGLPETQYS. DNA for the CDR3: TGTGCCAGCAGCCAAGGGCTCCCGGAGACCCAGTACTCC.

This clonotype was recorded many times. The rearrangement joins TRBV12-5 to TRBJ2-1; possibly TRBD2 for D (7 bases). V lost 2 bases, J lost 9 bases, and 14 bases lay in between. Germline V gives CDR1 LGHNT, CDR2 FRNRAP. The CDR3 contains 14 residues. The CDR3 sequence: CASGLKSGEGEQFF. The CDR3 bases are TGTGCTAGTGGTTTGAAGTCAGGGGAGGGTGAGCAGTTCTTC.

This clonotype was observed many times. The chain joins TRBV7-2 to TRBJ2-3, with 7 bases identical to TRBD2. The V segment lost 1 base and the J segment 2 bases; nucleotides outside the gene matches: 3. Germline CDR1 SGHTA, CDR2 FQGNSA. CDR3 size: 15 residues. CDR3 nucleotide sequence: TGTGCCAGCAGCTTAGAAGCGGGGTTCACAGATACGCAGTATTTT. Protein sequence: CASSLEAGFTDTQYF.

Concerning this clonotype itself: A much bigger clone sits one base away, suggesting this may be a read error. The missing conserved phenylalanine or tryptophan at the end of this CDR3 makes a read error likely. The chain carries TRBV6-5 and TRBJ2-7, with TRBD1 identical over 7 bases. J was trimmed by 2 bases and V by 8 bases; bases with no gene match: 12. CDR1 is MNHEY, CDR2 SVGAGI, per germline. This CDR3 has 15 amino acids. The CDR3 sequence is CASGHRGGGPYEQYL. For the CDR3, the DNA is TGTGCCAGCGGTCATCGAGGGGGCGGACCCTACGAGCAGTACCTC.

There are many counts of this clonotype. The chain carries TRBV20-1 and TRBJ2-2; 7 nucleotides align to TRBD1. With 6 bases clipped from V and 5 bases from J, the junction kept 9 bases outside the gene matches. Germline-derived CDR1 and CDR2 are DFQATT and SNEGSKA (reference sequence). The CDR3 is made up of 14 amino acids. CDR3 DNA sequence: TGCAGTGCGCTCGAGACAGGGTGGACCGGGGAGCTGTTTTTT. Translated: CSALETGWTGELFF.

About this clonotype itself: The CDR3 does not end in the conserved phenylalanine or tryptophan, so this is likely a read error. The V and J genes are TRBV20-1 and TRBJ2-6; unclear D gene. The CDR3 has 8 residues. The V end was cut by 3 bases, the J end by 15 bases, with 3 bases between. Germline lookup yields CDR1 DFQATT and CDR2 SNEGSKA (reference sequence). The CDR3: CSASRLTS. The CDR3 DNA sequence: TGCAGTGCTAGTCGCCTGACTAGC.

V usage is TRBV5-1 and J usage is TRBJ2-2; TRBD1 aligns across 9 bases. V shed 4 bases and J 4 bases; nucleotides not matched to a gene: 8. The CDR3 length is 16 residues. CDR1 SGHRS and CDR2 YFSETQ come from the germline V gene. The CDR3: CASSLGTGLPTGELFF. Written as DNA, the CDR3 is TGCGCCAGCAGCCTCGGGACAGGGCTTCCCACCGGGGAGCTGTTTTTT.

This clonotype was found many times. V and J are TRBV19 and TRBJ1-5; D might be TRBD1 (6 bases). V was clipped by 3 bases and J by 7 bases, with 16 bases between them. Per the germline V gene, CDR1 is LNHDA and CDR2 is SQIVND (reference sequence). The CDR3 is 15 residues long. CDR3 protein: CASSIFVGGMQPQHF. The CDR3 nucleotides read TGTGCCAGTAGTATCTTTGTGGGGGGCATGCAGCCCCAGCATTTT. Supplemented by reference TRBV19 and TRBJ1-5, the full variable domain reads DGGITQSPKYLFRKEGQNVTLSCEQNLNHDAMYWYRQDPGQGLRLIYYSQIVNDFQKGDIAEGYSVSREKKESFPLTVTSAQKNPTAFYLCASSIFVGGMQPQHFGDGTRLSIL.

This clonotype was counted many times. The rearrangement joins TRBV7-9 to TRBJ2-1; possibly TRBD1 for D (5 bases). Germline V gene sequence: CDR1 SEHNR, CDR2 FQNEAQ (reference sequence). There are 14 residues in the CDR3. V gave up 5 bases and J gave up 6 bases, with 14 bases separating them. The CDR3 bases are TGTGCCAGCAGCCGTCAGCAGGGTTCCAATGAGCAGTTCTTC. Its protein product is CASSRQQGSNEQFF.

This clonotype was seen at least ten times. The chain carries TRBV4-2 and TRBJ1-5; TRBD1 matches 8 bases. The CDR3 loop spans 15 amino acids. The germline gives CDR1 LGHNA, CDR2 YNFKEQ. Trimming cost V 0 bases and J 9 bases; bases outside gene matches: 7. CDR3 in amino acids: CASSQDGQGKWPQHF. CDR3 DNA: TGTGCCAGCAGCCAAGATGGACAGGGCAAATGGCCCCAGCATTTT.

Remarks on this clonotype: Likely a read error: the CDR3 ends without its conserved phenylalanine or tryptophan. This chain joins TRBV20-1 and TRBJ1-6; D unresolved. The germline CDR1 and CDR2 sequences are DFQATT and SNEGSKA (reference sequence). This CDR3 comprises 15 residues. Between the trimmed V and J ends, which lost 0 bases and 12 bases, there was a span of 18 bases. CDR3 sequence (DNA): TGCAGTGCTAGAGACAGAAGGGCATCCGCGGGACCCCTCCACCTT. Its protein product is CSARDRRASAGPLHL.

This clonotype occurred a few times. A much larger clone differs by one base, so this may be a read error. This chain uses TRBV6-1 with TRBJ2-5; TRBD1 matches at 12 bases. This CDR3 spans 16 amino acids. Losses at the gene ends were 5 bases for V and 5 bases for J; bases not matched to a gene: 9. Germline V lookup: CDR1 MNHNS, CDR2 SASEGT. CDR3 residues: CASSQGTGGGGETQYF. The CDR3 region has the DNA TGTGCCAGCAGTCAAGGGACAGGGGGCGGAGGGGAGACCCAGTACTTC.

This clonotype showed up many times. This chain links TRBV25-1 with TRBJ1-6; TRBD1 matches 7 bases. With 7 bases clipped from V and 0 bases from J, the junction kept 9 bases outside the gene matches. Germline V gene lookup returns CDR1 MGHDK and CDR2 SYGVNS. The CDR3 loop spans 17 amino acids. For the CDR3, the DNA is TGTGCCAGCAAAGGAGGGGGCCAGAGCTCCTATAATTCACCCCTCCACTTT. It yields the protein CASKGGGQSSYNSPLHF.

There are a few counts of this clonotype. CDR3 coding DNA: TGTGCCAGCAGTCCAGGGGCCACGAACACTGAAGCTTTCTTT. Its translation: CASSPGATNTEAFF. This chain connects TRBV6-5 to TRBJ1-1, with a weak D call TRBD1 (6 bases). The CDR3 has 14 amino acids. From germline, CDR1 is MNHEY and CDR2 SVGAGI. Trimming took 5 bases from V and 1 from J, leaving 11 bases between them.

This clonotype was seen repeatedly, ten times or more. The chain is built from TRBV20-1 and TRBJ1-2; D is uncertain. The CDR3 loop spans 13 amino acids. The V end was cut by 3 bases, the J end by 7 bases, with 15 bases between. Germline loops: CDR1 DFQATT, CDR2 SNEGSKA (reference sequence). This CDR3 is CSASTLWGGGYTF. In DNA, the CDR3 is TGCAGTGCTAGTACCCTTTGGGGAGGTGGCTACACCTTC.

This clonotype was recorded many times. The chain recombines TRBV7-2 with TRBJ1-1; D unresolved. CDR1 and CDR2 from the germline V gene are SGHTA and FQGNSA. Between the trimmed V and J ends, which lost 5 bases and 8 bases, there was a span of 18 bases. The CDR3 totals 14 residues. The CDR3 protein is CASSRPGSGKEAFF. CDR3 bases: TGTGCCAGCAGCCGCCCGGGCTCTGGGAAGGAAGCTTTCTTT.

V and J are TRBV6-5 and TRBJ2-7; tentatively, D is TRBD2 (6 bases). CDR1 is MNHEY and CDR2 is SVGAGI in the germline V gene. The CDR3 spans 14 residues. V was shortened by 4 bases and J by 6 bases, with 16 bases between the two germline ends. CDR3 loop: CASSSGLTAGEQYF. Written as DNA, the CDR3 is TGTGCCAGCAGTTCCGGACTAACTGCAGGCGAGCAGTACTTC.

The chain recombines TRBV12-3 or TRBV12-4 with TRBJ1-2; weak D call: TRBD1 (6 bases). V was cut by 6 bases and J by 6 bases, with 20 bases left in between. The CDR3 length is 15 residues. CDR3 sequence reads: CASRAPGALHDGYTF. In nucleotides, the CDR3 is TGTGCCAGCAGAGCCCCGGGGGCACTACACGATGGCTACACCTTC.